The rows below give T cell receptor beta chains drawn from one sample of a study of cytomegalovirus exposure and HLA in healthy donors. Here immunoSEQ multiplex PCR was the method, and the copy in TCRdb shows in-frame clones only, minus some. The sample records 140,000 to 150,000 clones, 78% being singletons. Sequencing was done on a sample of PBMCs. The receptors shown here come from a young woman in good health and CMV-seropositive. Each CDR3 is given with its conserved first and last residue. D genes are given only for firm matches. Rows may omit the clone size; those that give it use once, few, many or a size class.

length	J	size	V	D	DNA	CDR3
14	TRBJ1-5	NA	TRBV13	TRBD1	TGTGCCAGCAGCTTGACAGGGGGCAATCAGCCCCAGCATTTT	CASSLTGGNQPQHF
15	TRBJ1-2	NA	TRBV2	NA	TGTGCCAGCAACCTGAAGGCAGGAGGGATTAATGGCTACACCTTC	CASNLKAGGINGYTF
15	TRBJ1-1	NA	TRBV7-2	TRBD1	TGTGCCAGCAGCTTGAGAGGGGGCAAAAAGACTGAAGCTTTCTTT	CASSLRGGKKTEAFF
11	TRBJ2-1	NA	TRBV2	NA	TGTGCCAGCAGTCTCCAGATTGAGCAGTTCTTC	CASSLQIEQFF
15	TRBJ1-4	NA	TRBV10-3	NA	TGTGCCATCAGTGAGTCGAGACAGCCTAATGAAAAACTGTTTTTT	CAISESRQPNEKLFF
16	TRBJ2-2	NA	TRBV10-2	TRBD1	TGCGCCAGCAGTGTATCCGGGACAGGGTACACCGGGGAGCTGTTTTTT	CASSVSGTGYTGELFF
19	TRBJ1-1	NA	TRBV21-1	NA	TGTGCCAGCAGCACCGAATGGGAAGACAGGGGATCATTAAACACTGAAGCTTTCTTT	CASSTEWEDRGSLNTEAFF
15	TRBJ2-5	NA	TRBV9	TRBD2	TGTGCCAGCAGCGTAGAGGCGGGGGGTCGGGAGACCCAGTACTTC	CASSVEAGGRETQYF
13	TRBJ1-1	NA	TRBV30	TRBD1	TGTGCCTGGAGTACAGGGGTTACCACTGAAGCTTTCTTT	CAWSTGVTTEAFF
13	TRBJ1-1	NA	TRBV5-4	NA	TGTGCCAGCAGCCAACAGGGGAACACTGAAGCTTTCTTT	CASSQQGNTEAFF
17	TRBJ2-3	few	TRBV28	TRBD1	TGTGCCAGCAGGCTTCTCATCGACAGGGAAAGTAAAGATACGCAGTATTTT	CASRLLIDRESKDTQYF
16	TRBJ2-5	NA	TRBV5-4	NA	TGTGCCAGCAGCTCCCGGGGGGCCACGGGATCGGAGACCCAGTACTTC	CASSSRGATGSETQYF
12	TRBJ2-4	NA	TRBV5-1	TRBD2	TGCGCCAGCACCGCGGGGGGGAACATTCAGTACTTC	CASTAGGNIQYF
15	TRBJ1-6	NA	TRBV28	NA	TGTGCCAGCAGTCCCATGGGGGAGGGAACTTCACCCCTCCACTTT	CASSPMGEGTSPLHF
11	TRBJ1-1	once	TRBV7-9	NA	TGTGCCAGCAGCCTTAACACTGAAGCTTTCTTT	CASSLNTEAFF
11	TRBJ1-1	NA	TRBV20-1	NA	TGCGGGGGACACCAGAACACTGAAGCTTTCTTT	CGGHQNTEAFF
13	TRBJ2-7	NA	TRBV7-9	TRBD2	TGTGCCAGCGCGCGGGGGTCCTCCTACGAGCAGTACTTC	CASARGSSYEQYF
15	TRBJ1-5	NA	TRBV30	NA	TGTGCCTGGGGGGCGGAGGGGTTGGGCAATCAGCCCCAGCATTTT	CAWGAEGLGNQPQHF
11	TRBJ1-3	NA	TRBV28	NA	TGTGCCAGCAGTTCGTATAACACCATATATTTT	CASSSYNTIYF
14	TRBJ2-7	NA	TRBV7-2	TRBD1	TGTGCCAGCAGCTCGGGACAGGGGGTAAGCGAGCAGTACTTC	CASSSGQGVSEQYF
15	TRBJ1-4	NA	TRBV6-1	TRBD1	TGTGCCAGCAGTGCCCAGACAGGGGGCAAGGAAAAACTGTTTTTT	CASSAQTGGKEKLFF
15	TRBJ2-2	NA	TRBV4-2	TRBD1	TGTGCCAGCAGCCAGGAACAGGGGGCAACCGGGGAGCTGTTTTTT	CASSQEQGATGELFF
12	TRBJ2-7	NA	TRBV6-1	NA	TGTGCCAGCAGGGACTGGGGCTACGAGCAGTACTTC	CASRDWGYEQYF
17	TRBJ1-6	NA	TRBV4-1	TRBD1	TGCGCCAGCAGCCATGAATCACAGGGGGCGCGTAATTCACCCCTCCACTTT	CASSHESQGARNSPLHF
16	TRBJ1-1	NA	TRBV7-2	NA	TGTGCCAGCAGCCCCAAGAGGGTGTCAGCGAACACTGAAGCTTTCTTT	CASSPKRVSANTEAFF
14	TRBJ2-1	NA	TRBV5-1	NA	TGCGCCAGCAGCTTGGAACAGATGTACAATGAGCAGTTCTTC	CASSLEQMYNEQFF
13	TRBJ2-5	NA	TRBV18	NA	TGTGCCAGCTCACCTATGGCTCAAGAGACCCAGTACTTC	CASSPMAQETQYF
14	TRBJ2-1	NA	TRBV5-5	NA	TGTGCCAGCAACCTATTCCGGGACTCCAATGAGCAGTTCTTC	CASNLFRDSNEQFF
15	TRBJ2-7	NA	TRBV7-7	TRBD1	TGTGCCAGCAGCTTCTGGTCAGGGGGCACCTACGAGCAGTACTTC	CASSFWSGGTYEQYF
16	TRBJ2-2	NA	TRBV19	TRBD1	TGTGCCAGTAGTTCCGGGACAGTGGACTTCACCGGGGAGCTGTTTTTT	CASSSGTVDFTGELFF
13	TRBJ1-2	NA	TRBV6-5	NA	TGTGCCAGCAGTCAAACAGGGTACTTAAGCTACACCTTC	CASSQTGYLSYTF
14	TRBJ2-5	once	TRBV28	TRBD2	TGTGCCAGCAGTTTGGGGGGGACCCAAGAGACCCAGTACTTC	CASSLGGTQETQYF
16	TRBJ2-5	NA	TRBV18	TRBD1	TGTGCCAGCTCACCCCGAGGACAGGGTGGGTCGGGGACCCAGTACTTC	CASSPRGQGGSGTQYF
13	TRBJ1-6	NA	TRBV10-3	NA	TGTGCCATCAGGCGGGAGGATGATTCACCCCTCCACTTT	CAIRREDDSPLHF
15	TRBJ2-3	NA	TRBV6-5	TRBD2	TGTGCCAGCAGTTTGCTAGCGGGGAACACAGATACGCAGTATTTT	CASSLLAGNTDTQYF
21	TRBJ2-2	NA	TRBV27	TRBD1	TGTGCCAGCAGTTTATCGAGTTTTCCGGCAGGGGGTAGTGTTGGCACCGGGGAGCTGTTTTTT	CASSLSSFPAGGSVGTGELFF
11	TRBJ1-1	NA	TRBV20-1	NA	TGCACCGCAACCCGCGGGACTGAAGCTTTCTTT	CTATRGTEAFF
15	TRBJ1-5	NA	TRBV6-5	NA	TGTGCCAGCAGTTACTCAACAGCTAGCAATCAGCCCCAGCATTTT	CASSYSTASNQPQHF
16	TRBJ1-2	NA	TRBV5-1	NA	TGCGCCAGCAGCAAAAACGGGCGGACAGATACTATGGGCTACACCTTC	CASSKNGRTDTMGYTF
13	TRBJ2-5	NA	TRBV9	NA	TGTGCCAGCAGCGTAGGTATTCTGGAGACCCAGTACTTC	CASSVGILETQYF
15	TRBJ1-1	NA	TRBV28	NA	TGTGCCAGCAGTTTAGAAAAGCCCATGAACACTGAAGCTTTCTTT	CASSLEKPMNTEAFF
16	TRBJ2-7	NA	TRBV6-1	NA	TGTGCCAGCAGTGAAGCAGGGGGTGATAGCTCCTACGAGCAGTACTTC	CASSEAGGDSSYEQYF
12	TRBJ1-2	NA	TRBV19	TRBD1	TGTGCCACCGCGGACAGGGCCTATGGCTACACCTTC	CATADRAYGYTF
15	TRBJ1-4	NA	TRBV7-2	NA	TGTGCCAGCAGCCCAGGACAGACGACTAATGAAAAACTGTTTTTT	CASSPGQTTNEKLFF
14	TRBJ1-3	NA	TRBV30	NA	TGTGCCTGGAGCGCTCAGGGTTCGGGAAACACCATATATTTT	CAWSAQGSGNTIYF
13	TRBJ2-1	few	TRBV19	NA	TGTGCCAGTAGGGACACTCCTTACAATGAGCAGTTCTTC	CASRDTPYNEQFF
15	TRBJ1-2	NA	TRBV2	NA	TGTGCCAGCAGACGATGGACACAAACTAACTATGGCTACACCTTC	CASRRWTQTNYGYTF
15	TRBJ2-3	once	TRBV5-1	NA	TGCGCCAGCAGCTTTCGGGGATTGGGCACAGATACGCAGTATTTT	CASSFRGLGTDTQYF
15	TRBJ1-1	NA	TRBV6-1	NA	TGTGCCAGCAGAGAACAGGGTTCCGTGAACACTGAAGCTTTCTTT	CASREQGSVNTEAFF
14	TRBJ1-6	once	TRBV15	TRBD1	TGTGCCACCAGCACCGACAGGGTTAATTCACCCCTCCACTTT	CATSTDRVNSPLHF
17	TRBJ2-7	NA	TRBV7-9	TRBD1	TGTGCCAGCAGCTTAGCGACGCCCGGGACAGGGAGGAACGAGCAGTACTTC	CASSLATPGTGRNEQYF
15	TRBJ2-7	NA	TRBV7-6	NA	TGTGCCAGCAGCTTAGGAGGGGGATCGGGTTACGAGCAGTACTTC	CASSLGGGSGYEQYF
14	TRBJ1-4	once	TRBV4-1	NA	TGCGCCAGCAGCCAAGTAGTGGGCCTTGAAAAACTGTTTTTT	CASSQVVGLEKLFF
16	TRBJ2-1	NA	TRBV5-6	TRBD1	TGTGCCAGCAGCTCGGGGACAGCCCGCTCCTACAATGAGCAGTTCTTC	CASSSGTARSYNEQFF
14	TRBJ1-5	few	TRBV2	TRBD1	TGTGCCAGCCGGGGACAGCCTAGCAATCAGCCCCAGCATTTT	CASRGQPSNQPQHF
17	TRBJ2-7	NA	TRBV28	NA	TGTGCCAGCATCAAGGACAGTGTGACAGTGAGCTCCTACGAGCAGTACTTC	CASIKDSVTVSSYEQYF